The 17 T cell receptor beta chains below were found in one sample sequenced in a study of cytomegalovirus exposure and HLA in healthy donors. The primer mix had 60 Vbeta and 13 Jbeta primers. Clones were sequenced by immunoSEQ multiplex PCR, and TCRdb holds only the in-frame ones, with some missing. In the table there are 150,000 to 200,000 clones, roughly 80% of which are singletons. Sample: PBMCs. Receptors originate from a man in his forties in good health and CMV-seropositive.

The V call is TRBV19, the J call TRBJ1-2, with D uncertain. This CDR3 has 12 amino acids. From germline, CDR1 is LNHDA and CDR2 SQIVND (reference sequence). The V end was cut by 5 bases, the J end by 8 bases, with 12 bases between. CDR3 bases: TGTGCCAGTAGTTATTCCGGGAACGGCTACACCTTC. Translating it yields CASSYSGNGYTF.

Written as DNA, the CDR3 is TGCGCCAGCAGCCGCGTTACCGGACAGGGAGGAAACACCATATATTTT. Translation gives CASSRVTGQGGNTIYF. The rearrangement uses TRBV4-3 and TRBJ1-3; 8 positions match TRBD1. From germline, CDR1 is LGHNA and CDR2 YSLEER. The CDR3 loop spans 16 amino acids. V was clipped by 4 bases and J by 4 bases; unmatched bases: 9.

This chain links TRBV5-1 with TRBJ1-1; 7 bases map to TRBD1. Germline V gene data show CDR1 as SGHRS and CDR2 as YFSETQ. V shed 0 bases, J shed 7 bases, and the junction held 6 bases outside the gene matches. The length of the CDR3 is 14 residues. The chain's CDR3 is CASSLVRGRGEAFF. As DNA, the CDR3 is TGCGCCAGCAGCTTGGTGAGGGGGCGAGGTGAAGCTTTCTTT.

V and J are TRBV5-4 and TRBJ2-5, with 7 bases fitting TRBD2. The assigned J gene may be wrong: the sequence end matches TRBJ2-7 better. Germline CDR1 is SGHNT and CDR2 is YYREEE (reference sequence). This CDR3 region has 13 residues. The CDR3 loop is CASSFGGDYEQYF. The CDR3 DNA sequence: TGTGCCAGCAGCTTTGGGGGGGACTACGAGCAGTACTTC.

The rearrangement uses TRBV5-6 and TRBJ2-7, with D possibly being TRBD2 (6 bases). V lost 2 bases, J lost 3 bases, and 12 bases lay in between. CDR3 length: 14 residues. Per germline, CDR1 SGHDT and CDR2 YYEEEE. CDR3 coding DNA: TGTGCCAGCAGCTTTCCTTGGGGGGTCTACGAGCAGTACTTC. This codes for CASSFPWGVYEQYF.

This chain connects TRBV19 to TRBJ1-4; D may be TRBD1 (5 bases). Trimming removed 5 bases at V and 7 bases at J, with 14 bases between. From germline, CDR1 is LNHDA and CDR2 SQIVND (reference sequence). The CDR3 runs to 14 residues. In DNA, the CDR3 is TGTGCCAGTAGTCCAGGGATTTTGCGTGAAAAACTGTTTTTT. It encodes CASSPGILREKLFF.

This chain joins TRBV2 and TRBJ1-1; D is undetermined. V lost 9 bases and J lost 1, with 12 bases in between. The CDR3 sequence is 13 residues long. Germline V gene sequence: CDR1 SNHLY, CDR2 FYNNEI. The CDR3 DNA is TGTGCCAGTGCCAGGTCCACGAACACTGAAGCTTTCTTT. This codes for CASARSTNTEAFF.

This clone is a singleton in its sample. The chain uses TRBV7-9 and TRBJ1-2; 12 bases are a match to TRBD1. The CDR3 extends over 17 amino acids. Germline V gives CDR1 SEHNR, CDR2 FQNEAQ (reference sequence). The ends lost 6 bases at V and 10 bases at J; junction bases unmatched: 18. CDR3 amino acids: CASRPAITGTGGYSYTF. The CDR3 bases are TGTGCCAGCAGGCCAGCAATTACCGGGACAGGGGGCTATTCCTACACCTTC. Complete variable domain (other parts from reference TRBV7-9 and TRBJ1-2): DTGVSQNPRHKITKRGQNVTFRCDPISEHNRLYWYRQTLGQGPEFLTYFQNEAQLEKSRLLSDRFSAERPKGSFSTLEIQRTEQGDSAMYLCASRPAITGTGGYSYTFGSGTRLTVV.

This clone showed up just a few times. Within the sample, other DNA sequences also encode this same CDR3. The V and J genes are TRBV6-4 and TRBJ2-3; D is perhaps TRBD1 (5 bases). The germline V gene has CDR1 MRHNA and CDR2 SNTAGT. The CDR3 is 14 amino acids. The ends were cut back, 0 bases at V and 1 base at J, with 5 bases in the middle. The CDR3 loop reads CASSDSGGTDTQYF. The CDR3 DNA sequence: TGTGCCAGCAGTGACTCAGGGGGCACAGATACGCAGTATTTT.

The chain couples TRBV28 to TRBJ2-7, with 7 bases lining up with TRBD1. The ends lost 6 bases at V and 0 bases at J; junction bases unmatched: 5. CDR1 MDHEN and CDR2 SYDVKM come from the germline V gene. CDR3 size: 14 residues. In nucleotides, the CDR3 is TGTGCCAGCAGCAGACAGGGTACCTCCTACGAGCAGTACTTC. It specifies CASSRQGTSYEQYF. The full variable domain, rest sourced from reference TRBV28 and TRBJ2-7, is DVKVTQSSRYLVKRTGEKVFLECVQDMDHENMFWYRQDPGLGLRLIYFSYDVKMKEKGDIPEGYSVSREKKERFSLILESASTNQTSMYLCASSRQGTSYEQYFGPGTRLTVT.

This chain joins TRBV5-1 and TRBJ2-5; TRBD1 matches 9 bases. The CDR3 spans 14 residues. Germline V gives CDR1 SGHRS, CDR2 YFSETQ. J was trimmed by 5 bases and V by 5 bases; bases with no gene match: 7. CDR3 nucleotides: TGCGCCAGCAGTACAGCGACAGGGGGGGAGACCCAGTACTTC. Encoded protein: CASSTATGGETQYF.

The DNA for the CDR3 is TGTGCCAGCAGCTTAACTATACCTGGGGCCGGGAGGGCCAATGAGCAGTTCTTC. Translation: CASSLTIPGAGRANEQFF. The V call is TRBV7-2, the J call TRBJ2-1; TRBD2 agrees at 8 bases. The germline V gene has CDR1 SGHTA and CDR2 FQGNSA. Trimming took 2 bases from V and 6 from J; bases not matched to a gene: 15. CDR3 length: 18 residues.

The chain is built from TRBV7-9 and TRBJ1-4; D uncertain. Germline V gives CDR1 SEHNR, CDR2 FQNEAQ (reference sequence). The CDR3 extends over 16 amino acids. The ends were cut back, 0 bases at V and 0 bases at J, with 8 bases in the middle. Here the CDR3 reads CASSLALTATNEKLFF. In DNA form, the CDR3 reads TGTGCCAGCAGCTTAGCGCTAACAGCAACTAATGAAAAACTGTTTTTT.

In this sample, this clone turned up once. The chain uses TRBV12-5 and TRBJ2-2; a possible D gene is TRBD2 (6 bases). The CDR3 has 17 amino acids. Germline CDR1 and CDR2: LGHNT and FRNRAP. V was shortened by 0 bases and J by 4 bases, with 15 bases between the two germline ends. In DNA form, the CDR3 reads TGTGCTAGTGGTTTGGTAACGCAATTGGGGGGCACCGGGGAGCTGTTTTTT. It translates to CASGLVTQLGGTGELFF.

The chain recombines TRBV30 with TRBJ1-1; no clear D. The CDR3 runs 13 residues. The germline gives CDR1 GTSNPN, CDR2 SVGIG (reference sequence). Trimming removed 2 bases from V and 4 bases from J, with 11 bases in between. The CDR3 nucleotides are TGTGCCTGGAGTCTCGGTGCGTTCACTGAAGCTTTCTTT. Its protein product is CAWSLGAFTEAFF.

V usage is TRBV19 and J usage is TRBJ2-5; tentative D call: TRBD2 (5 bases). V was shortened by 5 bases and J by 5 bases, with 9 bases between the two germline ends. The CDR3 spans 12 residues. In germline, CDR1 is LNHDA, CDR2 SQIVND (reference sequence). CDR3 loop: CASSSGLETQYF. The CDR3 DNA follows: TGTGCCAGTAGTTCGGGGTTGGAGACCCAGTACTTC.

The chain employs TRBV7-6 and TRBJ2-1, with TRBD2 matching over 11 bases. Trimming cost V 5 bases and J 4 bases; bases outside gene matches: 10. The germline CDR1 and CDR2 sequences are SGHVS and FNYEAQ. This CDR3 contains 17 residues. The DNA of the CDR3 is TGTGCCAGCAGCCTCGTACCTAGCGGGGGGTCTTACAATGAGCAGTTCTTC. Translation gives CASSLVPSGGSYNEQFF.